This entry lists 25 T cell receptor beta chains sequenced from one sample in a study of molecular identifiers for immune sequencing clone quantification. MiXCR, run by TCRdb on the PCR reads, gives a single entry per CDR3 protein. The sample records approximately 100,000 distinct CDR3 sequences, roughly a third being singletons. Sequencing was performed on naive CD8+ T cells from blood, with Jurkat cell RNA spiked in. Documented subset: FACS-sorted CD8+CD4-CCR7+CD45RA+ naive T cells. The receptors were sampled from a human donor in good health. Some libraries in this study had Jurkat cell RNA spiked in.

This clonotype occurred many times. J is TRBJ2-2 and V is TRBV28; D is unclear. Germline CDR1 MDHEN, CDR2 SYDVKM. Deletions cut 5 bases from V and 10 bases from J, with 14 bases between. There are 13 residues in the CDR3. The CDR3: CASSPQPHLELFF. As DNA, the CDR3 is TGTGCCAGCAGTCCACAACCACACCTGGAGCTGTTTTTT.

This clonotype turned up a few times. The chain couples TRBV4-3 to TRBJ1-1, with D unclear. Germline V gene data show CDR1 as LGHNA and CDR2 as YSLEER. This CDR3 region has 15 residues. V was pared by 1 base and J by 5 bases, with 14 bases between. The CDR3 DNA sequence: TGCGCCAGCAGCCAAGGCCCCACCGGGAGGACTGAAGCTTTCTTT. It encodes CASSQGPTGRTEAFF.

This clonotype has more than one count but fewer than ten. This chain uses TRBV7-2 with TRBJ2-3; 7 positions agree with TRBD2. Trimming removed 1 base from V and 7 bases from J; junction bases left unmatched: 5. The CDR3 is made up of 14 amino acids. The germline V gene has CDR1 SGHTA and CDR2 FQGNSA. In DNA, the CDR3 is TGTGCCAGCAGCTTAGGGACTAGTCGACATACGCAGTATTTT. It encodes CASSLGTSRHTQYF.

The J gene is TRBJ2-1, the V gene TRBV28; tentative D call: TRBD1 (6 bases). The CDR3 covers 15 residues. The germline V gene has CDR1 MDHEN and CDR2 SYDVKM. Trimming left V 5 bases short and J 3 bases short, with 14 bases between. CDR3 loop: CASSPDSRYYNEQFF. Here the CDR3 DNA reads TGTGCCAGCAGTCCGGACAGTCGATACTACAATGAGCAGTTCTTC.

There are many counts of this clonotype. The V and J genes are TRBV20-1 and TRBJ2-3, with TRBD2 matching 7 bases. CDR1 and CDR2 from the germline V gene are DFQATT and SNEGSKA (reference sequence). This CDR3 is 14 amino acids long. In nucleotides, the CDR3 is TGCACACAGGTCCTAGCGGAGGGCACAGATACGCAGTATTTT. Its protein is CTQVLAEGTDTQYF.

On this clonotype: With a much larger clone just one base away, this may be a read error. The chain uses TRBV20-1 and TRBJ2-7; tentative D call: TRBD2 (6 bases). The CDR3 loop spans 13 amino acids. From germline, CDR1 is DFQATT and CDR2 SNEGSKA (reference sequence). The CDR3 protein is CCATAGLTYEQYF. For the CDR3, the DNA is TGCTGTGCTACTGCGGGACTCACCTACGAGCAGTACTTC.

The V call is TRBV9, the J call TRBJ1-5; tentatively, D is TRBD1 (6 bases). Germline V gene lookup returns CDR1 SGDLS and CDR2 YYNGEE. The CDR3 loop spans 16 amino acids. V dropped 3 bases and J dropped 0 bases, with 13 bases sitting between them. CDR3 DNA: TGTGCCAGCAGCGGAGAACAGGGTGATAGCAATCAGCCCCAGCATTTT. Residues: CASSGEQGDSNQPQHF.

This rearrangement joins TRBV20-1 to TRBJ2-1, with D hard to call. The V end was cut by 0 bases, the J end by 13 bases, with 16 bases between. The CDR3 has 13 amino acids. Germline CDR1 is DFQATT and CDR2 is SNEGSKA (reference sequence). The CDR3 coding sequence is TGCAGTGCTAGAGATCCCCCCCCTCCGACACAGTTCTTC. Translating it yields CSARDPPPPTQFF.

As regards this clonotype: Just one base apart from a much larger clone, this may be a read error. The chain employs TRBV28 and TRBJ2-7, with a weak D call TRBD1 (6 bases). Germline-derived CDR1 and CDR2 are MDHEN and SYDVKM. This CDR3 contains 12 residues. CDR3 sequence: CASSSPGDERYF. DNA for the CDR3: TGTGCCAGCAGCAGCCCAGGGGACGAGCGGTACTTC.

This clonotype was recorded a few times. This chain connects TRBV5-6 to TRBJ2-7, with TRBD2 matching over 16 bases. CDR3 length: 16 amino acids. CDR1 SGHDT and CDR2 YYEEEE come from the germline V gene. V was clipped by 3 bases and J by 6 bases; unmatched bases: 6. In nucleotides, the CDR3 is TGTGCCAGCAGCTGGGGACTAGCGGGAGGGCCCCGCGAGCAGTACTTC. Residues: CASSWGLAGGPREQYF.

This rearrangement joins TRBV5-1 to TRBJ2-3; D not certain. V dropped 3 bases and J dropped 6 bases, with 14 bases sitting between them. Germline-derived CDR1 and CDR2 are SGHRS and YFSETQ. The CDR3 is 14 amino acids. The CDR3, as DNA: TGCGCCAGCAGCTGGAGCTGGATTTTGGATACGCAGTATTTT. Amino acid sequence: CASSWSWILDTQYF.

This clonotype was counted at least ten times. The CDR3 is CASSYGHTEAFF. In nucleotides, the CDR3 is TGTGCCAGCAGCTATGGGCACACTGAAGCTTTCTTT. The chain employs TRBV12-3 or TRBV12-4 and TRBJ1-1; D not resolved. Trimming took off 6 bases at V and 3 bases at J, with 8 bases between the two ends. This CDR3 region has 12 residues.

Comments on this clonotype: A much larger clone differs from this one at a single base, so this may be a read error. CDR3 sequence reads: CASSLAVYGYTF. The CDR3 DNA reads as TGTGCCAGCAGCCTAGCAGTGTATGGCTACACCTTC. The V and J genes are TRBV4-2 and TRBJ1-2; D gene uncertain. The CDR3 contains 12 residues. Germline-derived CDR1 and CDR2 are LGHNA and YNFKEQ. Trimming left V 4 bases short and J 5 bases short, with 8 bases between.

This clonotype showed up just once. No conserved phenylalanine or tryptophan ends this CDR3, so it is likely a read error. The chain joins TRBV10-3 to TRBJ2-3, with D possibly TRBD2 on 5 matching bases. This CDR3 contains 13 residues. Germline loops: CDR1 ENHRY, CDR2 SYGVKD. CDR3 in DNA: TGTACCATCAGTGAACTAGAAACAGATACGCAGTATTCT. This sequence encodes CTISELETDTQYS.

This chain connects TRBV28 to TRBJ2-1; TRBD1 is a possible D gene (6 bases). V gave up 2 bases and J gave up 5 bases, with 13 bases separating them. CDR3 length equals 15 residues. Germline lookup yields CDR1 MDHEN and CDR2 SYDVKM. CDR3 in DNA: TGTGCCAGCAGTTTAAGGGGGAGTATGAACAATGAGCAGTTCTTC. Translating it yields CASSLRGSMNNEQFF.

In the case of this clonotype: At one of its ends the junction is not consistent with the germline gene, which may arise from a read error. This chain links TRBV27 with TRBJ1-6; unclear D gene. Looked up from germline, CDR1 is MNHEY and CDR2 is SMNVEV (reference sequence). This CDR3 contains 14 residues. CDR3 DNA: TGTGCCAGCAGGACTAGTACATATAAATCACCCCTCCACTTT. Translating it yields CASRTSTYKSPLHF.

CDR3 amino acids: CASSYQPDGYTF. The CDR3 coding sequence is TGTGCCAGCAGTTACCAGCCAGATGGCTACACCTTC. The rearrangement links TRBV6-2 or TRBV6-3 to TRBJ1-2; D is ambiguous. There are 12 residues in the CDR3. The V and J ends lost 2 bases and 6 bases respectively, with 7 bases between them. Germline lookup yields CDR1 MNHEY and CDR2 SVGEGT.

This clonotype came up a few times. The chain uses TRBV6-5 and TRBJ2-1; TRBD1 aligns across 12 bases. The V and J ends lost 2 bases and 5 bases, in that order; junction bases with no gene match: 4. CDR1 and CDR2 from the germline V gene are MNHEY and SVGAGI. The CDR3 loop spans 16 amino acids. CDR3: CASSYKGQGANNEQFF. CDR3 coding DNA: TGTGCCAGCAGTTACAAGGGACAGGGGGCCAACAATGAGCAGTTCTTC.

In its sample, this clonotype was seen many times. J is TRBJ2-3 and V is TRBV7-9; TRBD2 agrees at 8 bases. CDR3 size: 16 residues. The V and J ends lost 4 bases and 2 bases, in that order; junction bases with no gene match: 8. Germline values: CDR1 SEHNR, CDR2 FQNEAQ (reference sequence). The CDR3: CASSSRLARDTDTQYF. CDR3 bases: TGTGCCAGCAGCTCCCGACTAGCGCGGGACACAGATACGCAGTATTTT.

This chain links TRBV11-2 with TRBJ2-1, with D perhaps TRBD1 (5 bases). From germline, CDR1 is SGHAT and CDR2 FQNNGV. V was cut by 1 base and J by 7 bases, with 23 bases left in between. The CDR3 has 18 amino acids. CDR3 residues: CASSLAAPTDNSVNEQFF. The CDR3, as DNA: TGTGCCAGCAGCTTAGCTGCCCCGACAGATAACTCCGTGAATGAGCAGTTCTTC.

This clonotype was counted only a few times. The chain employs TRBV2 and TRBJ2-3; 12 bases are a match to TRBD2. The CDR3 extends over 15 amino acids. V trimming: 10 bases; J trimming: 0 bases; junction bases outside the gene matches: 5. Germline V CDR1 and CDR2: SNHLY, FYNNEI. The CDR3 is CATLGTSGSTDTQYF. The CDR3 bases are TGTGCCACCCTAGGGACTAGCGGGAGCACAGATACGCAGTATTTT. Full variable domain (outside the CDR3, taken from reference TRBV2 and TRBJ2-3): EPEVTQTPSHQVTQMGQEVILRCVPISNHLYFYWYRQILGQKVEFLVSFYNNEISEKSEIFDDQFSVERPDGSNFTLKIRSTKLEDSAMYFCATLGTSGSTDTQYFGPGTRLTVL.

The table lists this clonotype with many counts. V and J are TRBV7-3 and TRBJ1-3; 7 nucleotides agree with TRBD1. J gave up 0 bases and V 1 base, and 9 bases lay outside the gene matches. There are 18 residues in the CDR3. Germline lookup yields CDR1 SGHTA and CDR2 FQGTGA. DNA for the CDR3: TGTGCCAGCAGCTTAATGGCCCGCGGACAGGACTCTGGAAACACCATATATTTT. Translating it yields CASSLMARGQDSGNTIYF.

On this clonotype: It may be a read error: a sequence one base away is much more abundant. The chain is built from TRBV20-1 and TRBJ1-5, with TRBD1 matching over 7 bases. The ends lost 4 bases at V and 6 bases at J; junction bases unmatched: 9. CDR1 and CDR2 (germline): DFQATT, SNEGSKA (reference sequence). This CDR3 has 14 residues. DNA of the CDR3: TGCAGTGCTAAACAGGGGACGGAAAGTCAGCCCCAGCATTTT. This translates into CSAKQGTESQPQHF.

In its sample, this clonotype was seen a few times. This rearrangement joins TRBV6-2 or TRBV6-3 to TRBJ1-1; a weak D match, TRBD1 (6 bases). This CDR3 is built from 14 residues. Trimming took off 0 bases at V and 6 bases at J, with 11 bases between the two ends. The germline CDR1 and CDR2 sequences are MNHEY and SVGEGT. CDR3 sequence reads: CASSYSVSGAEAFF. The DNA for the CDR3 is TGTGCCAGCAGTTACTCTGTGTCAGGGGCTGAAGCTTTCTTT.

This clonotype was counted between two and nine times. The rearrangement uses TRBV5-4 and TRBJ2-2; D uncertain. Trimming removed 0 bases at V and 10 bases at J, with 16 bases between. CDR3 length: 15 amino acids. Germline CDR1 reads SGHNT; CDR2 reads YYREEE (reference sequence). The CDR3 protein is CASSLGPRSSEELFF. The CDR3 region has the DNA TGTGCCAGCAGCTTGGGTCCCCGCAGTTCTGAGGAGCTGTTTTTT.